These T cell receptor beta chains were read from a single sample in a study of OX40 agonist ivuxolimab in advanced cancers. Sequencing used immunoSEQ multiplex PCR; TCRdb keeps in-frame clones, though not all of them. This table has about 64,000 clones, roughly 80% appearing once. Sequenced material: CD4+ or CD8+ T cells sorted from blood, taken in a trial of the OX40 agonist ivuxolimab. All receptors derive from an adult with an advanced solid tumor such as melanoma, head and neck, liver or kidney cancer. Both conserved end residues are part of each CDR3. The D gene is left open where the match is weak. Size is stated for part of the rows, as once, few or many counts, or as a class when the clone is expanded.

clone_size d_call j_call v_call cdr3_length cdr3_nt cdr3_aa
once TRBD1 TRBJ1-2 TRBV7-9 15 TGTGCCAGCAGCCCCGTTGTGACAGGGTTGGATGGCTACACCTTC CASSPVVTGLDGYTF
- - TRBJ2-5 TRBV7-2 14 TGTGCCAGCAGCATACTAGGCCCTCAAGAGACCCAGTACTTC CASSILGPQETQYF
- - TRBJ1-1 TRBV7-8 15 TGTGCCAGCAGCCGAGTTTGGGGCATGAACACTGAAGCTTTCTTT CASSRVWGMNTEAFF
- TRBD2 TRBJ2-1 TRBV14 13 TGTGCCAGCAGCCTAGCGGGGGGGAATGAGCAGTTCTTC CASSLAGGNEQFF
- - TRBJ1-5 TRBV6-5 15 TGTGCCAGCAGTTACTCTCCGGGGCCGGGTCAGCCCCAGCATTTT CASSYSPGPGQPQHF
few TRBD1 TRBJ1-2 TRBV19 15 TGTGCCAGTAGTATAGGGGGACAGGGGAGGTTCGGCTACACCTTC CASSIGGQGRFGYTF
- TRBD1 TRBJ1-5 TRBV5-1 15 TGCGCCAGCAGTACAGGGGATGAAAAAAATCAGCCCCAGCATTTT CASSTGDEKNQPQHF
- TRBD1 TRBJ1-2 TRBV5-8 15 TGTGCCAGCAGCTCTTCGACAGGGGGCGGGAATGGCTACACCTTC CASSSSTGGGNGYTF
- TRBD1 TRBJ2-6 TRBV2 15 TGTGCCAGCACTAAACAGGGGCCTGGGGCCAACGTCCTGACTTTC CASTKQGPGANVLTF
- - TRBJ1-1 TRBV2 14 TGTGCCAGCAGGCCTCAGGCCTTGGACACTGAAGCTTTCTTT CASRPQALDTEAFF
- - TRBJ2-7 TRBV19 16 TGTGCCAGTAGTTTCCGGGACTCACGGGATTACTACGAGCAGTACTTC CASSFRDSRDYYEQYF
- - TRBJ1-4 TRBV19 14 TGTGCCAGTAGTACCTTTACAACTAATGAAAAACTGTTTTTT CASSTFTTNEKLFF
- - TRBJ1-2 TRBV6-5 16 TGTGCCAGCAGTTACGCAGGGGCACCCATCGGCTATGGCTACACCTTC CASSYAGAPIGYGYTF
- - TRBJ2-7 TRBV6-5 13 TGTGCCAGCAGTCAGGGACCGGATTCCGAGCAGTACTTC CASSQGPDSEQYF
- TRBD2 TRBJ2-7 TRBV2 14 TGTGCCAGCAGCCTCCAAGCGGGGGGGTTGGAGCAGTACTTC CASSLQAGGLEQYF
- - TRBJ2-5 TRBV5-1 14 TGCGCCAGCAGCCGGATGGGGGGGCCAGAGACCCAGTACTTC CASSRMGGPETQYF
- TRBD2 TRBJ2-3 TRBV29-1 16 TGCAGCGTTGAAGGGGGTAGCGGGTTGGGCACAGATACGCAGTATTTT CSVEGGSGLGTDTQYF
- - TRBJ2-2 TRBV7-3 14 TGTGCCAGCAGCAAAAACGCGAACACCGGGGAGCTGTTTTTT CASSKNANTGELFF
- - TRBJ1-3 TRBV7-9 19 TGTGCCAGCAGCTTATCTAGTCTCCCTAAGGTTCTCTCTGGAAACACCATATATTTT CASSLSSLPKVLSGNTIYF
once - TRBJ2-4 TRBV14 16 TGTGCCAGCAGCCAAGACGGGCGACTAGCCAAAAACATTCAGTACTTC CASSQDGRLAKNIQYF
- TRBD2 TRBJ2-7 TRBV30 14 TGTGCCTGGAGTGGGCTAGCGGGAGCCTACGAGCAGTACTTC CAWSGLAGAYEQYF
- - TRBJ1-1 TRBV29-1 12 TGCAGCGTTGAACAGGGGTCGGCTGAAGCTTTCTTT CSVEQGSAEAFF
- - TRBJ1-2 TRBV19 10 TGTGCCAGTAAGGGAGTTGGCTACACCTTC CASKGVGYTF
- - TRBJ2-2 TRBV6-6 13 TGTGCCAGCAGTTCTCAGGGCGACGGGGAGCTGTTTTTT CASSSQGDGELFF
- - TRBJ1-6 TRBV13 13 TGTGCCAGCAGCCCCCTAAGGAATTCACCCCTCCACTTT CASSPLRNSPLHF
- - TRBJ2-7 TRBV5-1 16 TGCGCCAGCAGCCCGGCGGCAGGGGCTTACTCCTACGAGCAGTACTTC CASSPAAGAYSYEQYF
- - TRBJ2-5 TRBV7-3 13 TGTGCCAGCAGCTTAGCGGCCGGGGAGACCCAGTACTTC CASSLAAGETQYF
once - TRBJ1-5 TRBV21-1 13 TGTGCCAGCGCCAGGGGGCAAAATCAGCCCCAGCATTTT CASARGQNQPQHF
- TRBD1 TRBJ1-2 TRBV6-5 15 TGTGCCAGCAGCCCGCCGGGACAGGACTACTATGGCTACACCTTC CASSPPGQDYYGYTF
- - TRBJ2-7 TRBV30 13 TGTGCCTGGAAGGGAAGGAACTCCTACGAGCAGTACTTC CAWKGRNSYEQYF
- - TRBJ1-1 TRBV7-6 16 TGTGCCAGCAGCTTGGGTAGCTGGGGAGAGAACACTGAAGCTTTCTTT CASSLGSWGENTEAFF
few TRBD1 TRBJ2-5 TRBV9 15 TGTGCCAGCAGCGTTCGGACAGGGGGAGGGGAGACCCAGTACTTC CASSVRTGGGETQYF
- - TRBJ2-1 TRBV11-2 15 TGTGCCAGCACCTCCTGGCAGGTTACCTACAATGAGCAGTTCTTC CASTSWQVTYNEQFF
- - TRBJ1-6 TRBV7-2 17 TGTGCCAGCAGCTTAGCGTTTCGGGGACAAATCAATTCACCCCTCCACTTT CASSLAFRGQINSPLHF
- TRBD2 TRBJ2-7 TRBV7-6 16 TGTGCCAGCAGCTCCCAGGGGCTAGCGGGAAATTACGAGCAGTACTTC CASSSQGLAGNYEQYF
- TRBD1 TRBJ2-7 TRBV7-8 14 TGTGCCAGCAGCTCTGGACAGGTCTCTCGCGAGCAGTACTTC CASSSGQVSREQYF
- - TRBJ2-7 TRBV7-9 13 TGTGCCAGCAGCCCGACAGGAACCTACGAGCAGTACTTC CASSPTGTYEQYF
- - TRBJ2-3 TRBV6-5 13 TGTGCCAGCATGGTCCGAAGCACAGATACGCAGTATTTT CASMVRSTDTQYF
- - TRBJ1-5 TRBV29-1 13 TGCAGCGTTGCATCGGGAGGAAATCAGCCCCAGCATTTT CSVASGGNQPQHF
- - TRBJ1-1 TRBV19 13 TGTGCCAGTACTTGGGGCAGCGCCACTGAAGCTTTCTTT CASTWGSATEAFF
- TRBD2 TRBJ2-1 TRBV6-5 15 TGTGCCAGCAGTTACTCGGTAGCGGGACACAATGAGCAGTTCTTC CASSYSVAGHNEQFF
- TRBD1 TRBJ2-1 TRBV7-9 17 TGTGCCAGCAGCTCACCGGGCAACCGGGACAGGGTAAATGAGCAGTTCTTC CASSSPGNRDRVNEQFF
- TRBD2 TRBJ2-1 TRBV5-8 17 TGTGCCAGCAGCTTTTTGGGACTAGCGGGAGGCCGGCTCGGGGAGTTCTTC CASSFLGLAGGRLGEFF
- TRBD1 TRBJ2-2 TRBV7-2 16 TGTGCCAGCAGCGGACAGCGGACAGGACCCACCGGGGAGCTGTTTTTT CASSGQRTGPTGELFF
few TRBD2 TRBJ2-2 TRBV18 17 TGTGCCAGCTCACCCAATAGCGGGGGAACGAACACCGGGGAGCTGTTTTTT CASSPNSGGTNTGELFF
few - TRBJ2-5 TRBV15 18 TGTGCCACCAGCATCAGATGGCGACAAGGGCGCCGGAGGGGGACCCAGTACTTC CATSIRWRQGRRRGTQYF
once - TRBJ1-6 TRBV27 14 TGTGCCAGCAGTATCAGGGTGTATAATTCACCCCTCCACTTT CASSIRVYNSPLHF
- - TRBJ2-5 TRBV5-1 14 TGCGCCAGCAAAGAACGAGACAGCCAAGAGACCCAGTACTTC CASKERDSQETQYF
- - TRBJ1-2 TRBV4-1 13 TGCGCCAGCAGCCAAGTAAGGGATGGTGGCTACACCTTC CASSQVRDGGYTF
- - TRBJ2-5 TRBV7-8 14 TGTGCCAGCAGCCTCGACCGGGGCCCGGGGTCTCAGTACTTC CASSLDRGPGSQYF
few - TRBJ1-2 TRBV5-6 16 TGTGCCAGCAGCTTGCCAGGTACGGGGACGAGCTATGGCTACACCTTC CASSLPGTGTSYGYTF
once TRBD2 TRBJ2-2 TRBV12-5 15 TGTGCTAGTGGACCGGGACTAGCGGAAACCGGGGAGCTGTTTTTT CASGPGLAETGELFF